The next 27 T cell receptor beta chains were all read from a single sample in a study of OX40 agonist ivuxolimab in advanced cancers. Method: immunoSEQ multiplex PCR; TCRdb's copy keeps in-frame clones and lacks some. This repertoire shows nearly 80,000 clones, 84% found once; its top ten account for around 25%. The sequenced sample was CD4+ or CD8+ T cells sorted from blood, obtained in a trial of the OX40 agonist ivuxolimab. These receptors came from an adult with an advanced solid tumor such as melanoma, head and neck, liver or kidney cancer.

V usage is TRBV7-2 and J usage is TRBJ1-2; D gene ambiguous. Deletions cut 5 bases from V and 8 bases from J, with 15 bases between. The CDR3 length is 13 residues. Germline loops: CDR1 SGHTA, CDR2 FQGNSA. The CDR3 is CASSLGPERGYTF. For the CDR3, the DNA is TGTGCCAGCAGCCTAGGTCCAGAGAGAGGCTACACCTTC.

The chain combines TRBV19 with TRBJ2-5, with 7 bases matching TRBD2. The CDR3 length is 16 residues. CDR1 LNHDA and CDR2 SQIVND come from the germline V gene (reference sequence). Germline trimming cut 5 bases from V and 4 bases from J; bases unmatched to any gene: 13. This chain's CDR3 is CASSSFGGGLGETQYF. The DNA of the CDR3 is TGTGCCAGTAGTTCATTCGGGGGAGGGCTGGGAGAGACCCAGTACTTC.

The chain links TRBV7-6 to TRBJ2-3; 7 bases agree with TRBD2. Trimming at V came to 5 bases and at J to 5 bases, leaving 4 bases not matched to a gene. The germline CDR1 and CDR2 sequences are SGHVS and FNYEAQ. The CDR3 has 13 amino acids. DNA of the CDR3: TGTGCCAGCAGCCTCCGGGGGGTAGATACGCAGTATTTT. It encodes CASSLRGVDTQYF.

The genes are TRBV7-2 and TRBJ1-6, with D tentatively TRBD1 (5 bases). The CDR3 consists of 15 residues. Between the trimmed V and J ends, which lost 1 base and 7 bases, there was a span of 11 bases. From germline, CDR1 is SGHTA and CDR2 FQGNSA. In DNA, the CDR3 is TGTGCCAGCAGCTTAGAGTCATGGGGGAATTCACCCCTCCACTTT. This encodes CASSLESWGNSPLHF.

The sample holds a few counts of this clone. This sequence joins TRBV6-5 and TRBJ2-7; 8 bases are shared with TRBD1. Germline V gives CDR1 MNHEY, CDR2 SVGAGI. V lost 4 bases, J lost 2 bases, and 4 bases stayed unmatched. This CDR3 spans 14 amino acids. The CDR3 protein is CASSFSGQAYEQYF. CDR3 nucleotides: TGTGCCAGCAGTTTTTCGGGACAGGCCTACGAGCAGTACTTC.

The CDR3 region is CASSQGSDTQYF. The CDR3, as DNA: TGTGCCAGCTCACAAGGGTCAGATACGCAGTATTTT. The chain links TRBV18 to TRBJ2-3; D unresolved. Germline V gene data show CDR1 as KGHSH and CDR2 as LQKENI. The germline V and J ends were trimmed by 4 bases and 4 bases, with 6 bases remaining between them. This CDR3 region has 12 residues.

The gene calls are TRBV6-5 and TRBJ1-5, with 9 bases identical to TRBD1. Germline CDR1 MNHEY, CDR2 SVGAGI. The CDR3 is 15 amino acids. V shed 4 bases and J 1 base; nucleotides not matched to a gene: 2. The CDR3 bases are TGTGCCAGCAGTTCCGACAGGGGGAGCAATCAGCCCCAGCATTTT. Its protein is CASSSDRGSNQPQHF.

V usage is TRBV30 and J usage is TRBJ1-5, with D maybe TRBD1 (6 bases). V gave up 5 bases and J gave up 4 bases, with 15 bases separating them. The CDR3 totals 14 residues. The germline gives CDR1 GTSNPN, CDR2 SVGIG (reference sequence). The CDR3 DNA is TGTGCCTGGGGTCTCCACAGGGATAATCAGCCCCAGCATTTT. Encoded protein: CAWGLHRDNQPQHF.

CDR3 in DNA: TGTGCCAGCAGCTTGGAGGGGACAGGGGGTCAGCCCCAGCATTTT. This codes for CASSLEGTGGQPQHF. The gene calls are TRBV5-5 and TRBJ1-5, with 11 positions matching TRBD1. The CDR3 is 15 amino acids. Germline V gene sequence: CDR1 SGHKS, CDR2 YYEKEE (reference sequence). Losses at the gene ends were 0 bases for V and 6 bases for J; bases not matched to a gene: 2.

The V gene is TRBV7-9, the J gene TRBJ1-1, with 9 bases fitting TRBD1. This CDR3 region has 15 residues. CDR1 and CDR2 from the germline V gene are SEHNR and FQNEAQ (reference sequence). V shed 5 bases and J 4 bases; nucleotides not matched to a gene: 8. The CDR3 sequence is CASSAHGTGLTEAFF. CDR3 bases: TGTGCCAGCAGCGCCCACGGGACAGGGCTCACTGAAGCTTTCTTT.

This chain links TRBV4-3 with TRBJ1-4, with 7 bases lining up with TRBD1. The trim removed 1 base at V and 4 bases at J, leaving 9 bases unmatched. Germline V CDR1 and CDR2: LGHNA, YSLEER. The CDR3 extends over 17 amino acids. The CDR3 DNA reads as TGCGCCAGCAGCCAAGGACAGGGAGCCGATCTTAATGAAAAACTGTTTTTT. This sequence encodes CASSQGQGADLNEKLFF.

V gene TRBV6-5 combines with J gene TRBJ2-5; possibly TRBD1 or TRBD2 for D (6 bases each). V was cut by 0 bases and J by 1 base, with 12 bases left in between. CDR3 length equals 16 residues. Germline assignment: CDR1 MNHEY and CDR2 SVGAGI. CDR3 nucleotides: TGTGCCAGCAGTTACTCCCTCGGGGGCGGCCAAGAGACCCAGTACTTC. Protein: CASSYSLGGGQETQYF.

This clone came up once. The chain uses TRBV5-1 and TRBJ1-4, with D uncertain. V was pared by 3 bases and J by 2 bases, with 8 bases between. Germline-derived CDR1 and CDR2 are SGHRS and YFSETQ. The CDR3 covers 14 residues. In DNA, the CDR3 is TGCGCCAGCAGCTCCGCAGCCACTAATGAAAAACTGTTTTTT. Amino acids: CASSSAATNEKLFF. Based on the CDR3 plus reference TRBV5-1 and TRBJ1-4, the full variable domain is KAGVTQTPRYLIKTRGQQVTLSCSPISGHRSVSWYQQTPGQGLQFLFEYFSETQRNKGNFPGRFSGRQFSNSRSEMNVSTLELGDSALYLCASSSAATNEKLFFGSGTQLSVL.

The chain is built from TRBV28 and TRBJ1-2; D is possibly TRBD1 (5 bases). Per the germline V gene, CDR1 is MDHEN and CDR2 is SYDVKM. The CDR3 loop spans 15 amino acids. With 6 bases removed from V and 8 bases from J, the gap between germline ends came to 22 bases. In nucleotides, the CDR3 is TGTGCCAGCAGCCGGACGACAGTGGGGGGTGGGGGCTACACCTTC. Protein: CASSRTTVGGGGYTF.

The genes are TRBV2 and TRBJ2-3, with D hard to call. This CDR3 comprises 8 residues. Germline V lookup: CDR1 SNHLY, CDR2 FYNNEI. With 10 bases removed from V and 14 bases from J, the gap between germline ends came to 10 bases. Written as DNA, the CDR3 is TGTGCCACCTCCCGGGTGTATTTT. Encoded protein: CATSRVYF.

This rearrangement joins TRBV28 to TRBJ1-2; possible D gene TRBD1, 6 bases. The V gene's germline CDR1 is MDHEN and CDR2 SYDVKM. The CDR3 extends over 15 amino acids. V lost 5 bases to trimming and J lost 2 bases, with 15 bases between them. The CDR3 sequence: CASSPPGQGNYGYTF. The CDR3 DNA reads TGTGCCAGCAGTCCCCCGGGGCAGGGGAACTATGGCTACACCTTC.

V gene TRBV28 combines with J gene TRBJ2-5; TRBD1 is a possible D gene (6 bases). The J call may not be correct, given that the DNA end is closer to TRBJ2-7. Looked up from germline, CDR1 is MDHEN and CDR2 is SYDVKM. This CDR3 comprises 18 residues. In nucleotides, the CDR3 is TGTGCCAGCAGTCCCCAGGGGCACCGGCGGATTAGCTCCTACGAGCAGTACTTC. It is translated as CASSPQGHRRISSYEQYF.

The genes are TRBV12-1 and TRBJ1-2; the table assigns TRBD1, which was not confirmed against the DNA. TRBV12-1 is marked as a pseudogene. The CDR3 sequence is 17 residues long. CDR3 nucleotides: TGTGCCAGCAGCCGGAGACAGGTTGAATGTAAGAACTATGGCTACACCTTC. This encodes CASSRRQVECKNYGYTF.

This clone has a handful of counts. The chain has TRBV4-1 and TRBJ1-2, with 9 bases aligning to TRBD1. V lost 4 bases and J lost 4; bases outside the gene matches: 4. This CDR3 has 14 residues. CDR1 and CDR2 (germline): MGHRA, YSYEKL. CDR3 in DNA: TGCGCCAGCAGCCGGGGACAGGGTGGCTATGGCTACACCTTC. Protein product: CASSRGQGGYGYTF.

The genes are TRBV7-2 and TRBJ2-7; D remains ambiguous. Germline assignment: CDR1 SGHTA and CDR2 FQGNSA. The CDR3 runs 14 residues. The ends were cut back, 7 bases at V and 3 bases at J, with 16 bases in the middle. The DNA of the CDR3 is TGTGCCAGCACCCCTCCGGACGGATACTACGAGCAGTACTTC. This sequence encodes CASTPPDGYYEQYF.

The chain is built from TRBV9 and TRBJ2-7; 12 bases are shared with TRBD1. The germline V gene has CDR1 SGDLS and CDR2 YYNGEE. J was trimmed by 5 bases and V by 3 bases; bases with no gene match: 12. The CDR3 extends over 17 amino acids. The CDR3 DNA reads as TGTGCCAGCAGCGCCACCGGGACAGGGGGCCAATATGACGAGCAGTACTTC. Protein sequence: CASSATGTGGQYDEQYF.

The chain has TRBV4-3 and TRBJ1-2, with D perhaps matching TRBD1 (6 bases). Between the trimmed V and J ends, which lost 1 base and 8 bases, there was a span of 11 bases. CDR1 and CDR2 (germline): LGHNA, YSLEER. The CDR3 totals 13 residues. CDR3 in amino acids: CASSQGSGDGYTF. The CDR3 DNA follows: TGCGCCAGCAGCCAAGGATCAGGGGACGGCTACACCTTC.

The chain couples TRBV11-2 to TRBJ2-6, with D possibly matching TRBD1 (5 bases). Germline V gene lookup returns CDR1 SGHAT and CDR2 FQNNGV. V lost 2 bases and J 3 bases, leaving 11 bases between the germline ends. CDR3 size: 16 residues. This chain's CDR3 is CASSLRGGYGANVLTF. In nucleotides, the CDR3 is TGTGCCAGCAGCTTAAGGGGCGGTTATGGGGCCAACGTCCTGACTTTC.

V is TRBV7-7 and J is TRBJ1-3; D remains ambiguous. Per germline, CDR1 SSHAT and CDR2 FNYEAQ (reference sequence). V shed 5 bases and J shed 4 bases, with 9 bases lying between them. The CDR3 sequence is 13 residues long. CDR3 sequence: CASSAGLGNTIYF. In DNA form, the CDR3 reads TGTGCCAGCAGCGCCGGGTTGGGAAACACCATATATTTT.

The chain couples TRBV5-1 to TRBJ1-6, with a possible D match to TRBD1 (5 bases). The CDR3 extends over 16 amino acids. Germline CDR1 and CDR2: SGHRS and YFSETQ. The V gene lost 3 bases and the J gene lost 6 bases, with 16 bases spanning the gap. CDR3 loop: CASSSYSGGSNSPLHF. The CDR3 DNA is TGCGCCAGCAGCTCCTACTCCGGGGGTAGTAATTCACCCCTCCACTTT.

This clone was picked up one time. V and J are TRBV5-4 and TRBJ2-3; D not certain. This CDR3 comprises 14 residues. The V end lost 4 bases, the J end lost 5 bases, and 14 bases lay between the germline ends. Germline assignment: CDR1 SGHNT and CDR2 YYREEE (reference sequence). The CDR3 is CASSPSVAGDTQYF. The CDR3 nucleotides read TGTGCCAGCAGCCCCTCGGTAGCAGGAGATACGCAGTATTTT.

The sample holds a few counts of this clone. V is TRBV6-5 and J is TRBJ1-6; maybe TRBD1 (6 bases). Germline V lookup: CDR1 MNHEY, CDR2 SVGAGI. The CDR3 contains 16 residues. V was shortened by 3 bases and J by 7 bases, with 16 bases between the two germline ends. CDR3 in DNA: TGTGCCAGCAGTTATGAGGGGGGTATACGGAATTCACCCCTCCACTTT. Protein product: CASSYEGGIRNSPLHF.